A single sample gave rise to the 5 T cell receptor beta chains below, sequenced in a study of T cells expressing NK-cell markers. TCRdb re-called the 5' RACE reads; every CDR3 protein appears as one record, without DNA. In total, the table holds some 450,000 distinct CDR3 sequences. Sequencing input: blood T cells: a sorted CD56 or NKG2C T cell subset, CD4+ or CD8+ T cells, or bulk PBMC T cells (not recorded which). These receptors originate from a woman between 18 and 70 years old in good health.

This sequence joins TRBV7-2 and TRBJ2-4; without DNA, the TCRdb call of TRBD1 cannot be checked. Germline V gene sequence: CDR1 SGHTA, CDR2 FQGNSA. CDR3 length: 15 residues. This chain's CDR3 is CASSQTGTTKNIQYF.

This chain joins TRBV7-9 and TRBJ2-3; TCRdb calls TRBD2, which cannot be checked without DNA. There are 17 residues in the CDR3. Germline V gene lookup returns CDR1 SEHNR and CDR2 FQNEAQ (reference sequence). CDR3 region: CASSPGTSGVSTDTQYF.

The chain recombines TRBV20-1 with TRBJ2-5. Germline V lookup: CDR1 DFQATT, CDR2 SNEGSKA (reference sequence). The CDR3 has 11 amino acids. The CDR3 loop is CSANGEETQYF.

J is TRBJ2-7 and V is TRBV10-2; TCRdb selects TRBD1, and the lack of DNA leaves this call unchecked. CDR1 and CDR2 (germline): WSHSY, SAAADI. This CDR3 is 16 amino acids long. The CDR3 reads CASAPQGGTPTYEQYF.

The chain is built from TRBV28 and TRBJ1-5; with no DNA, the TCRdb D assignment of TRBD1 cannot be verified. The CDR3 is 16 amino acids. Looked up from germline, CDR1 is MDHEN and CDR2 is SYDVKM. Here the CDR3 reads CASSLYGGLSNQPQHF. The whole variable domain, filled in from reference TRBV28 and TRBJ1-5, reads DVKVTQSSRYLVKRTGEKVFLECVQDMDHENMFWYRQDPGLGLRLIYFSYDVKMKEKGDIPEGYSVSREKKERFSLILESASTNQTSMYLCASSLYGGLSNQPQHFGDGTRLSIL.